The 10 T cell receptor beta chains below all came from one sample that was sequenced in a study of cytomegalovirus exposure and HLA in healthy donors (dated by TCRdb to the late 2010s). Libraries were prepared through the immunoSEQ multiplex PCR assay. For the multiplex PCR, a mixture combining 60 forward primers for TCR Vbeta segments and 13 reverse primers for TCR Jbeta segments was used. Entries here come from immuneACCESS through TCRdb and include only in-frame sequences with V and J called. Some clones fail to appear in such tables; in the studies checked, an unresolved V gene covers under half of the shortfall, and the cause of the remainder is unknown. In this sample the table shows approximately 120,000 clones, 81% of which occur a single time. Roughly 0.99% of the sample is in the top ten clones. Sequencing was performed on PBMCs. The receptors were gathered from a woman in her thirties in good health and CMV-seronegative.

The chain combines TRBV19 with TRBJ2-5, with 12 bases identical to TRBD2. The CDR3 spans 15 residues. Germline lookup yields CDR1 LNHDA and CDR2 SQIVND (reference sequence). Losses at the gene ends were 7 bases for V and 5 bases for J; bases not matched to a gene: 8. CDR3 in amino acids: CASTQTSGSYETQYF. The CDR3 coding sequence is TGTGCCAGTACCCAGACTAGCGGGAGTTACGAGACCCAGTACTTC. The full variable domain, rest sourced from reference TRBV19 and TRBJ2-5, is DGGITQSPKYLFRKEGQNVTLSCEQNLNHDAMYWYRQDPGQGLRLIYYSQIVNDFQKGDIAEGYSVSREKKESFPLTVTSAQKNPTAFYLCASTQTSGSYETQYFGPGTRLLVL.

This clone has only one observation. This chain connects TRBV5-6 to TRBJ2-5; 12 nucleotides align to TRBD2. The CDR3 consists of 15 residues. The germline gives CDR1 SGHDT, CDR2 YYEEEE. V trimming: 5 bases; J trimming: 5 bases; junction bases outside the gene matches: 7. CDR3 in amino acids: CASRLAGGPGETQYF. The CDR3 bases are TGTGCCAGCAGACTAGCGGGAGGTCCCGGGGAGACCCAGTACTTC.

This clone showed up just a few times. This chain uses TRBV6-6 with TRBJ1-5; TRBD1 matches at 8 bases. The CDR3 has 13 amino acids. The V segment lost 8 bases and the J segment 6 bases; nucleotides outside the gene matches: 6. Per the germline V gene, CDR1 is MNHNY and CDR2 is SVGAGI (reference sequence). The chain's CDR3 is CASYDRGGQPQHF. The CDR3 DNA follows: TGTGCCAGCTATGACAGGGGTGGTCAGCCCCAGCATTTT.

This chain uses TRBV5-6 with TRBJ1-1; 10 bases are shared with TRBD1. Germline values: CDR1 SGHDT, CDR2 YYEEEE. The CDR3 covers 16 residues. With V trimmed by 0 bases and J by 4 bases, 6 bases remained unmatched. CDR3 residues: CASSLGGQGPSTEAFF. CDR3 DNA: TGTGCCAGCAGCTTGGGGGGACAGGGGCCGTCCACTGAAGCTTTCTTT.

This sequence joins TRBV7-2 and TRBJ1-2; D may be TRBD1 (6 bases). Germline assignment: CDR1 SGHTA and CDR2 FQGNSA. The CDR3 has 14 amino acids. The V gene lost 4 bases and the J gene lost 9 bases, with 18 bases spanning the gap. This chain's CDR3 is CASSSTRDNWSYTF. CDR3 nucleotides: TGTGCCAGCAGCTCGACCCGGGACAATTGGAGCTACACCTTC.

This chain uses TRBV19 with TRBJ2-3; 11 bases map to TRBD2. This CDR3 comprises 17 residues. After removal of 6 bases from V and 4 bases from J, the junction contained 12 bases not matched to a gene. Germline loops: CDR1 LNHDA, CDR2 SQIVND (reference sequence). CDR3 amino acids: CASRIGTSGYRPDTQYF. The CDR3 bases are TGTGCCAGTAGAATCGGGACTAGCGGATACCGACCAGATACGCAGTATTTT.

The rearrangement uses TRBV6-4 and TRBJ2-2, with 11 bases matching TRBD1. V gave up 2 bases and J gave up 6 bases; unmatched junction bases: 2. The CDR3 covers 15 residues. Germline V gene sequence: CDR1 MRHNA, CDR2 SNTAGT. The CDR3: CASSDGQGAAGELFF. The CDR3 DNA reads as TGTGCCAGCAGTGACGGACAGGGGGCTGCCGGGGAGCTGTTTTTT.

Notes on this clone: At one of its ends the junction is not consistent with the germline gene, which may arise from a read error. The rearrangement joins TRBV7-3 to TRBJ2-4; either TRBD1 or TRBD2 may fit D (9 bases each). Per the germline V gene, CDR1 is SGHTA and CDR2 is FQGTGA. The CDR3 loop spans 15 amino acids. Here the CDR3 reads CASSVTGGGRDIQYF. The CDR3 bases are TGTGCCAGCAGCGTAACAGGGGGCGGGAGGGACATTCAGTACTTC.

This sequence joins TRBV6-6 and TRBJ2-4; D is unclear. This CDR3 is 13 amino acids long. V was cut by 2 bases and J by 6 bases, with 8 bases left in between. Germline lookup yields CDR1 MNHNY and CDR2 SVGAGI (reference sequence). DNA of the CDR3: TGTGCCAGCAGTTACCCCGAGCCAAACATTCAGTACTTC. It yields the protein CASSYPEPNIQYF.

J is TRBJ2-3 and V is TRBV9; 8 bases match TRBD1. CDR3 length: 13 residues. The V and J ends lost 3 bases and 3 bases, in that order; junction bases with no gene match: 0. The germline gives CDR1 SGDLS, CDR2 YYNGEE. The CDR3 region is CASSDRGTDTQYF. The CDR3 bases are TGTGCCAGCAGCGACAGGGGGACAGATACGCAGTATTTT.